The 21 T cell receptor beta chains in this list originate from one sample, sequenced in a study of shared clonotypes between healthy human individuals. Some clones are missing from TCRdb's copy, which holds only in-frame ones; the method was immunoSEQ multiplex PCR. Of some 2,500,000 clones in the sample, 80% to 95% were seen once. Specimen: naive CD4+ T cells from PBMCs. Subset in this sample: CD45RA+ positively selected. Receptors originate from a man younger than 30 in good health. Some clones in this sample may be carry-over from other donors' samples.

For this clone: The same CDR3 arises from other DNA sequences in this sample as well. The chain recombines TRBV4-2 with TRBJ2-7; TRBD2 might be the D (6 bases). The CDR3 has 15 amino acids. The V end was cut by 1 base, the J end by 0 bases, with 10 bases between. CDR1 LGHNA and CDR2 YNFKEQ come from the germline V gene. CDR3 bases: TGTGCCAGCAGCCAAGCCGGGGGAGGCTCCTACGAGCAGTACTTC. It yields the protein CASSQAGGGSYEQYF.

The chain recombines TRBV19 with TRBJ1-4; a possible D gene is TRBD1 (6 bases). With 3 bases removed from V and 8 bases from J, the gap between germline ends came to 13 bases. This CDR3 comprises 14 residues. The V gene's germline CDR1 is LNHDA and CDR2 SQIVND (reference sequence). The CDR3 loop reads CASSMEGDREKLFF. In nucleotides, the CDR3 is TGTGCCAGTAGTATGGAGGGGGATCGGGAAAAACTGTTTTTT.

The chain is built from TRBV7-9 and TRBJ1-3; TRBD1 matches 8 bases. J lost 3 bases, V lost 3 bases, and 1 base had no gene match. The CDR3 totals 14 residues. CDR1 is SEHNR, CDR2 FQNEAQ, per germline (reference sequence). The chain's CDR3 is CASSLGQVGNTIYF. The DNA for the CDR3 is TGTGCCAGCAGCTTGGGACAGGTTGGAAACACCATATATTTT.

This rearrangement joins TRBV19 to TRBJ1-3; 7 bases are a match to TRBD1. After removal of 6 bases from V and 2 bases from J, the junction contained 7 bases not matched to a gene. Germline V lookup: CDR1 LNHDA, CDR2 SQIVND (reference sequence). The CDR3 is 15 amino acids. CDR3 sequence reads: CASRRTGRTGNTIYF. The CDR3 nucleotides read TGTGCCAGTAGGCGGACAGGACGTACTGGAAACACCATATATTTT.

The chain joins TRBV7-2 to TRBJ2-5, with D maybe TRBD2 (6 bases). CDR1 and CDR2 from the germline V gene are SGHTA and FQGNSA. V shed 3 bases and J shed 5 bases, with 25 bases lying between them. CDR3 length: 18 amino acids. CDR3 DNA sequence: TGTGCCAGCAGCTTTCGTAGCGGAGACCCCCCCTTAAGGGAGACCCAGTACTTC. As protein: CASSFRSGDPPLRETQYF.

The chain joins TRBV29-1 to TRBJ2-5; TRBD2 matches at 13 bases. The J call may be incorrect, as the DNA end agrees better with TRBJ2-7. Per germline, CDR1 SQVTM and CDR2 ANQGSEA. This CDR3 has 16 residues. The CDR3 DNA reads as TGCAGCGCACGGACTAGCGGGAGAGTGATGTCCTACGAGCAGTACTTC. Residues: CSARTSGRVMSYEQYF.

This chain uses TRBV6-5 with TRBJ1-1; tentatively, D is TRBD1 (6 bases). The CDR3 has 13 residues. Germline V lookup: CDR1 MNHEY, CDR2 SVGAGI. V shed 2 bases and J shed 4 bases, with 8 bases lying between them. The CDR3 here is CASSYGGRTEAFF. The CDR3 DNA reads TGTGCCAGCAGTTACGGGGGGCGCACTGAAGCTTTCTTT.

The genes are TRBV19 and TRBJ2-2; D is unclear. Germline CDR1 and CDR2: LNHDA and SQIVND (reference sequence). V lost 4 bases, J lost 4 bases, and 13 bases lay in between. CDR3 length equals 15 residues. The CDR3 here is CASSSVQRPTGELFF. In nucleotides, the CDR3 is TGTGCCAGTAGTAGCGTCCAGCGTCCCACCGGGGAGCTGTTTTTT. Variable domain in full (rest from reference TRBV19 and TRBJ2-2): DGGITQSPKYLFRKEGQNVTLSCEQNLNHDAMYWYRQDPGQGLRLIYYSQIVNDFQKGDIAEGYSVSREKKESFPLTVTSAQKNPTAFYLCASSSVQRPTGELFFGEGSRLTVL.

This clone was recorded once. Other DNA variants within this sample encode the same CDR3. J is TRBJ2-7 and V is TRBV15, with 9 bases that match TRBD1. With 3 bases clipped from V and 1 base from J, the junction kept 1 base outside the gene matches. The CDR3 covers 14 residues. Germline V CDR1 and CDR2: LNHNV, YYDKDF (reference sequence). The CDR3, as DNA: TGTGCCACCAGCAGGGGACAGGGTTCCTACGAGCAGTACTTC. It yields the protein CATSRGQGSYEQYF.

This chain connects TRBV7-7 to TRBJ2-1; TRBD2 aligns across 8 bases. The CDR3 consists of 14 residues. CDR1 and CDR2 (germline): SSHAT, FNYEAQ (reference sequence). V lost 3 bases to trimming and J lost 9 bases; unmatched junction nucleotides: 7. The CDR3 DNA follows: TGTGCCAGCAGCTTGGCGGGAGGAATCGGTGAGCAGTTCTTC. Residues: CASSLAGGIGEQFF.

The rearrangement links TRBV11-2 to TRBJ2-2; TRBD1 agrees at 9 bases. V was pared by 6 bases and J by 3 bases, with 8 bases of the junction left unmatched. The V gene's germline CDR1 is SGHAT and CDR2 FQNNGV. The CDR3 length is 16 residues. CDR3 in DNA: TGTGCCAGCAGGAGGGGACAGGGAAGGGACACCGGGGAGCTGTTTTTT. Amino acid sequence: CASRRGQGRDTGELFF. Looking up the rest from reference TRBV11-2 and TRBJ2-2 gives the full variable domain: EAGVAQSPRYKIIEKRQSVAFWCNPISGHATLYWYQQILGQGPKLLIQFQNNGVVDDSQLPKDRFSAERLKGVDSTLKIQPAKLEDSAVYLCASRRGQGRDTGELFFGEGSRLTVL.

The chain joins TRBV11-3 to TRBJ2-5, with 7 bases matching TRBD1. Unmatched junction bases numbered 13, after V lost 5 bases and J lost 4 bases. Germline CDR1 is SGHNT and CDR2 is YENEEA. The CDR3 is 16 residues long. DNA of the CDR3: TGTGCCAGCAGCCCAGGCCTCGGGACAGTAGGAGAGACCCAGTACTTC. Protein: CASSPGLGTVGETQYF.

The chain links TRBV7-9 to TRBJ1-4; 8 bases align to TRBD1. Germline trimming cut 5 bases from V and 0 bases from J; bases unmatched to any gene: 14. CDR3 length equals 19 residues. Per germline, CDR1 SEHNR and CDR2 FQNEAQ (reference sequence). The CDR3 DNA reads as TGTGCCAGCAGCCCAAGATTGGGACAGGCTAAAGCAACTAATGAAAAACTGTTTTTT. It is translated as CASSPRLGQAKATNEKLFF.

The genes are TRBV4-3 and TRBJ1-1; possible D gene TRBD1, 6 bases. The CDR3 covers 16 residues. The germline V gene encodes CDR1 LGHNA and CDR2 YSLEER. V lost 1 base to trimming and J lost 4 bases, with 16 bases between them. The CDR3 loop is CASSQAPPTGTTEAFF. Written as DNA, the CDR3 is TGCGCCAGCAGCCAAGCCCCGCCGACAGGAACCACTGAAGCTTTCTTT.

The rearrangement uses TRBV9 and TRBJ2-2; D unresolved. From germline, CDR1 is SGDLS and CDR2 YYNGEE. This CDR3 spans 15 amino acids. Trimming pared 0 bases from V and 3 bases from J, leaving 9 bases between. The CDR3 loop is CASSVGEVDTGELFF. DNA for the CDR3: TGTGCCAGCAGCGTAGGAGAGGTGGACACCGGGGAGCTGTTTTTT. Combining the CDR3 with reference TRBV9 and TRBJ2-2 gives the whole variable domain DSGVTQTPKHLITATGQRVTLRCSPRSGDLSVYWYQQSLDQGLQFLIQYYNGEERAKGNILERFSAQQFPDLHSELNLSSLELGDSALYFCASSVGEVDTGELFFGEGSRLTVL.

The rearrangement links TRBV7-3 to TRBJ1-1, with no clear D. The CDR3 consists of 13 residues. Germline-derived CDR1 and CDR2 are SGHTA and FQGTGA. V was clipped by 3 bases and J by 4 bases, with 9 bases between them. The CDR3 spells CASSFGLGTEAFF. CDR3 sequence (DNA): TGTGCCAGCAGCTTCGGGCTAGGCACTGAAGCTTTCTTT.

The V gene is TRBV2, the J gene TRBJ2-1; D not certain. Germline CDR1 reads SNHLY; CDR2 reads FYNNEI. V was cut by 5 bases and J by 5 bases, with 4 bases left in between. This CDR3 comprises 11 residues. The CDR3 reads CASSKDNEQFF. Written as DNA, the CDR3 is TGTGCCAGCAGTAAGGACAATGAGCAGTTCTTC.

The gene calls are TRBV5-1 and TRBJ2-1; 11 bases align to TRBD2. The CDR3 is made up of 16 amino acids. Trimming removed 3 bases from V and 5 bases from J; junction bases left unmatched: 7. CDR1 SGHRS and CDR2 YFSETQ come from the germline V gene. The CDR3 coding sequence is TGCGCCAGCAGCTCAACCGGGACTAGCGGAGACAATGAGCAGTTCTTC. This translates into CASSSTGTSGDNEQFF.

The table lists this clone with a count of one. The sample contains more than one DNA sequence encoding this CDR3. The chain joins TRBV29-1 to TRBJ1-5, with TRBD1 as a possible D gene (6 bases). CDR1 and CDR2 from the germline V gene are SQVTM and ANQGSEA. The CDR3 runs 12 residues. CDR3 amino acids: CSVGTGSQPQHF. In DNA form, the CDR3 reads TGCAGTGTCGGCACAGGGAGTCAGCCCCAGCATTTT.

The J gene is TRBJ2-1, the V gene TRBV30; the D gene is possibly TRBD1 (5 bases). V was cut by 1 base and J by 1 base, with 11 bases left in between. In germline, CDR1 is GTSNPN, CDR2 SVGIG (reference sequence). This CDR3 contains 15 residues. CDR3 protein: CAWSGGADSYNEQFF. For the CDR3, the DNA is TGTGCCTGGAGTGGGGGCGCAGATTCCTACAATGAGCAGTTCTTC.

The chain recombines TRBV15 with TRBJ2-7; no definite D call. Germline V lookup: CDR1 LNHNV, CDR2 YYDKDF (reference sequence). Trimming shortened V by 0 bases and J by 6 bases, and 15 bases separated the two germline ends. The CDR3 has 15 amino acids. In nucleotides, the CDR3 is TGTGCCACCAGCAGAGAGGCCCAGCAGGATGTCGAGCAGTACTTC. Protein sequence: CATSREAQQDVEQYF.